Below are 27 T cell receptor beta chains sequenced from a single sample in a study of T-cell reconstitution after alpha-beta-depleted transplantation in children. A TCRbeta library incorporating unique molecular identifiers was prepared. TCRdb used MiXCR to reprocess the PCR reads, holding one entry per CDR3 protein. Of around 400,000 distinct CDR3 sequences listed, roughly 22% are singletons. This specimen was PBMCs from the stem cell graft donor, taken from the stem cell graft. The origin of the receptors is a human donor who donated a stem cell graft to a child with acute myeloid leukemia.

This clonotype was counted at least ten times. The chain employs TRBV20-1 and TRBJ2-7, with D perhaps TRBD2 (5 bases). The CDR3 totals 15 residues. V shed 0 bases and J shed 7 bases, with 19 bases lying between them. The germline V gene encodes CDR1 DFQATT and CDR2 SNEGSKA (reference sequence). The CDR3 reads CSARDPVRVTGEQYF. DNA of the CDR3: TGCAGTGCTAGAGATCCGGTAAGAGTTACGGGAGAGCAGTACTTC.

The chain recombines TRBV10-3 with TRBJ2-7, with TRBD1 identical over 8 bases. The CDR3 covers 15 residues. Germline V lookup: CDR1 ENHRY, CDR2 SYGVKD. V trimming: 3 bases; J trimming: 4 bases; junction bases outside the gene matches: 8. CDR3 in DNA: TGTGCCATCAGTGACTCCGGACAGGGAGGATACGAGCAGTACTTC. Amino acids: CAISDSGQGGYEQYF.

This chain joins TRBV7-9 and TRBJ2-3, with D possibly being TRBD2 (6 bases). V lost 5 bases and J lost 0, with 9 bases in between. Per the germline V gene, CDR1 is SEHNR and CDR2 is FQNEAQ (reference sequence). This CDR3 is 14 amino acids long. The CDR3 coding sequence is TGTGCCAGCAGCCACCTAGCGAGCACAGATACGCAGTATTTT. Its translation: CASSHLASTDTQYF.

The rearrangement joins TRBV6-5 to TRBJ2-7; the D gene is possibly TRBD2 (6 bases). This CDR3 is built from 14 residues. CDR1 and CDR2 from the germline V gene are MNHEY and SVGAGI. The V end was cut by 4 bases, the J end by 2 bases, with 12 bases between. The CDR3 nucleotides read TGTGCCAGCAGTTCCCGGGAGCTCGCCTACGAGCAGTACTTC. Its protein product is CASSSRELAYEQYF.

At least ten counts were recorded for this clonotype. The chain recombines TRBV20-1 with TRBJ2-3; a possible D gene is TRBD1 (6 bases). V was shortened by 2 bases and J by 0 bases, with 18 bases between the two germline ends. Germline V CDR1 and CDR2: DFQATT, SNEGSKA (reference sequence). There are 17 residues in the CDR3. CDR3 residues: CSARPYRTGQSTDTQYF. The CDR3 coding sequence is TGCAGTGCTAGACCTTATCGAACAGGACAGAGCACAGATACGCAGTATTTT.

This clonotype was recorded a few times. The CDR3, as DNA: TGCAGCGGGGGACAGGGGGCGAACACTGAAGCTTTCTTT. Amino acids: CSGGQGANTEAFF. The chain couples TRBV29-1 to TRBJ1-1, with 12 bases matching TRBD1. CDR3 size: 13 residues. Germline assignment: CDR1 SQVTM and CDR2 ANQGSEA. The V gene end was trimmed by 7 bases and the J gene end by 1 base; junction bases not matched to a gene: 1. Full variable domain (outside the CDR3, taken from reference TRBV29-1 and TRBJ1-1): SAVISQKPSRDICQRGTSLTIQCQVDSQVTMMFWYRQQPGQSLTLIATANQGSEATYESGFVIDKFPISRPNLTFSTLTVSNMSPEDSSIYLCSGGQGANTEAFFGQGTRLTVV.

This clonotype was seen a handful of times. CDR3 nucleotide sequence: TGTGCCAGCAGCCTCCCCCCGTCCTACAATGAGCAGTTCTTC. It yields the protein CASSLPPSYNEQFF. This rearrangement joins TRBV7-8 to TRBJ2-1; D uncertain. The CDR3 length is 14 residues. Per the germline V gene, CDR1 is SGHVS and CDR2 is FQNEAQ. The V and J ends lost 5 bases and 1 base respectively, with 9 bases between them.

Only a few counts were recorded for this clonotype. The rearrangement uses TRBV7-6 and TRBJ2-3; 7 nucleotides align to TRBD2. The germline V gene encodes CDR1 SGHVS and CDR2 FNYEAQ. V was pared by 5 bases and J by 2 bases, with 7 bases of the junction left unmatched. This CDR3 has 15 residues. CDR3 in amino acids: CASSNWSGATDTQYF. CDR3 DNA: TGTGCCAGCAGCAACTGGAGCGGGGCCACAGATACGCAGTATTTT.

The genes are TRBV11-2 and TRBJ2-3; 7 bases map to TRBD2. The CDR3 extends over 16 amino acids. After removal of 5 bases from V and 2 bases from J, the junction contained 10 bases not matched to a gene. Germline CDR1 is SGHAT and CDR2 is FQNNGV. DNA of the CDR3: TGTGCCAGCAGCCCTCAAGGACTAGAAGTCACAGATACGCAGTATTTT. Amino acids: CASSPQGLEVTDTQYF.

The V call is TRBV3-1, the J call TRBJ2-7; 8 positions match TRBD1. In germline, CDR1 is LGHDT, CDR2 YNNKEL (reference sequence). V lost 0 bases and J lost 5; bases outside the gene matches: 12. There are 17 residues in the CDR3. The CDR3 here is CASSQDRWTGKFDEQYF. The CDR3, as DNA: TGTGCCAGCAGCCAAGATCGGTGGACAGGGAAATTCGACGAGCAGTACTTC.

This clonotype was detected ten times or more. The chain has TRBV29-1 and TRBJ2-1; 9 positions agree with TRBD2. Germline V gene lookup returns CDR1 SQVTM and CDR2 ANQGSEA. CDR3 length: 16 amino acids. V lost 6 bases, J lost 2 bases, and 11 bases stayed unmatched. For the CDR3, the DNA is TGCAGCGTGGTAACCGGGACTAGCCTTACCTACAATGAGCAGTTCTTC. Its protein product is CSVVTGTSLTYNEQFF.

The chain joins TRBV10-3 to TRBJ2-7; TRBD1 agrees at 9 bases. CDR1 ENHRY and CDR2 SYGVKD come from the germline V gene. J lost 0 bases, V lost 6 bases, and 9 bases had no gene match. The CDR3 is made up of 16 amino acids. The CDR3 loop is CAIRETGTGNSYEQYF. The CDR3 DNA reads as TGTGCCATCAGGGAAACCGGGACAGGGAACTCCTACGAGCAGTACTTC.

This clonotype was counted at least ten times. The chain joins TRBV20-1 to TRBJ2-2; 8 bases match TRBD2. Per the germline V gene, CDR1 is DFQATT and CDR2 is SNEGSKA (reference sequence). Trimming at V came to 0 bases and at J to 5 bases, leaving 5 bases not matched to a gene. This CDR3 is built from 15 residues. The CDR3: CSAREGSGATGELFF. The CDR3 coding sequence is TGCAGTGCTAGAGAGGGTAGCGGGGCGACCGGGGAGCTGTTTTTT.

This sequence joins TRBV15 and TRBJ2-1; D possibly corresponds to TRBD2 (6 bases). CDR3 length equals 15 residues. Germline CDR1 and CDR2: LNHNV and YYDKDF (reference sequence). Trimming removed 5 bases from V and 0 bases from J, with 11 bases in between. The CDR3 nucleotides read TGTGCCACCAGCGAGCGGGTTCTCTCCTACAATGAGCAGTTCTTC. This gives the protein CATSERVLSYNEQFF. Supplemented by reference TRBV15 and TRBJ2-1, the full variable domain reads DAMVIQNPRYQVTQFGKPVTLSCSQTLNHNVMYWYQQKSSQAPKLLFHYYDKDFNNEADTPDNFQSRRPNTSFCFLDIRSPGLGDTAMYLCATSERVLSYNEQFFGPGTRLTVL.

Remarks on this clonotype: The CDR3 end shows no conserved phenylalanine or tryptophan, and so a read error is likely. This sequence joins TRBV4-1 and TRBJ2-1, with D possibly called TRBD1 or TRBD2 (5 bases each). The CDR3 has 15 residues. Germline V gives CDR1 MGHRA, CDR2 YSYEKL. Trimming removed 4 bases from V and 6 bases from J, with 16 bases in between. The CDR3 reads CASSPKIGDGNEQFC. The CDR3 region has the DNA TGCGCCAGCAGCCCCAAAATTGGGGACGGCAATGAGCAGTTCTGC.

The rearrangement links TRBV7-2 to TRBJ2-7; weak D call: TRBD2 (5 bases). The germline V and J ends were trimmed by 7 bases and 1 base, with 14 bases remaining between them. The germline CDR1 and CDR2 sequences are SGHTA and FQGNSA. The CDR3 is 14 amino acids. The CDR3 protein is CASTERPFSYEQYF. The CDR3 DNA reads as TGTGCCAGCACAGAGCGGCCCTTTTCCTACGAGCAGTACTTC.

This clonotype has a handful of counts. In DNA, the CDR3 is TGTGCCAGCAGCTTAGCCGGGACTTCTGAGCAGTTCTTC. It encodes CASSLAGTSEQFF. V and J are TRBV7-9 and TRBJ2-1; D is possibly TRBD2 (6 bases). V lost 0 bases to trimming and J lost 9 bases, with 9 bases between them. Germline-derived CDR1 and CDR2 are SEHNR and FQNEAQ (reference sequence). This CDR3 is 13 amino acids long.

The sample holds a few counts of this clonotype. This chain connects TRBV5-5 to TRBJ2-1; a weak D match, TRBD1 (5 bases). The germline V gene has CDR1 SGHKS and CDR2 YYEKEE (reference sequence). V was trimmed by 0 bases and J by 1 base, leaving 11 bases between them. The CDR3 contains 16 residues. CDR3 coding DNA: TGTGCCAGCAGCTTGGAAGGGGCATTTTCCTACAATGAGCAGTTCTTC. This translates into CASSLEGAFSYNEQFF. Looking up the rest from reference TRBV5-5 and TRBJ2-1 gives the full variable domain: DAGVTQSPTHLIKTRGQQVTLRCSPISGHKSVSWYQQVLGQGPQFIFQYYEKEERGRGNFPDRFSARQFPNYSSELNVNALLLGDSALYLCASSLEGAFSYNEQFFGPGTRLTVL.

This clonotype has a count of ten or more. The chain has TRBV10-3 and TRBJ2-1; D unresolved. This CDR3 contains 16 residues. From germline, CDR1 is ENHRY and CDR2 SYGVKD. V was shortened by 0 bases and J by 0 bases, with 9 bases between the two germline ends. CDR3 nucleotide sequence: TGTGCCATCAGTGAGTCGACATCGAGCTCCTACAATGAGCAGTTCTTC. Its translation is CAISESTSSSYNEQFF.

The gene calls are TRBV20-1 and TRBJ2-5; D is perhaps TRBD2 (6 bases). Germline assignment: CDR1 DFQATT and CDR2 SNEGSKA (reference sequence). The CDR3 has 15 residues. The V end lost 4 bases, the J end lost 2 bases, and 17 bases lay between the germline ends. The CDR3 reads CSAMAPGDLQETQYF. The CDR3 coding sequence is TGCAGTGCTATGGCCCCGGGAGATCTTCAAGAGACCCAGTACTTC.

This clonotype came up a few times. The V gene is TRBV6-1, the J gene TRBJ2-7, with TRBD2 matching over 14 bases. Germline lookup yields CDR1 MNHNS and CDR2 SASEGT. V was clipped by 9 bases and J by 3 bases; unmatched bases: 4. The length of the CDR3 is 14 residues. DNA for the CDR3: TGTGCCAGTGGACTAGCGGGGGGCGTCTACGAGCAGTACTTC. This encodes CASGLAGGVYEQYF.

This clonotype is a singleton in its sample. The chain carries TRBV12-3 or TRBV12-4 and TRBJ1-1; 10 bases are a match to TRBD1. This CDR3 contains 17 residues. With 1 base clipped from V and 0 bases from J, the junction kept 5 bases outside the gene matches. The CDR3 loop reads CASSLDPGQGLNTEAFF. The CDR3 nucleotides are TGTGCCAGCAGTTTAGACCCGGGACAGGGGTTGAACACTGAAGCTTTCTTT.

A remark on this clonotype: A read error may explain this, as a much larger clone is one base away. Because the CDR3 is missing its conserved closing phenylalanine or tryptophan, this is likely a read error. The chain links TRBV12-3 or TRBV12-4 to TRBJ2-1; D gene uncertain. V was clipped by 4 bases and J by 7 bases, with 8 bases between them. This CDR3 is 12 amino acids long. The CDR3: CASSSDGNEQFL. The CDR3 region has the DNA TGTGCCAGCAGTTCCGACGGGAATGAGCAGTTCTTG.

The table lists this clonotype with many counts. This chain uses TRBV20-1 with TRBJ2-7; D is uncertain. CDR1 and CDR2 from the germline V gene are DFQATT and SNEGSKA (reference sequence). V dropped 3 bases and J dropped 2 bases, with 11 bases sitting between them. The CDR3 totals 13 residues. As DNA, the CDR3 is TGCAGTGCTAGCCCTAGGAGTCCCTACGAGCAGTACTTC. Translated: CSASPRSPYEQYF.

J is TRBJ2-3 and V is TRBV20-1; no definite D call. CDR3 length: 11 residues. V lost 5 bases, J lost 1 base, and 4 bases lay in between. Germline values: CDR1 DFQATT, CDR2 SNEGSKA (reference sequence). CDR3 bases: TGCAGTGCTCTCGGCACAGATACGCAGTATTTT. It codes for CSALGTDTQYF.

This clonotype appeared a few times. The gene calls are TRBV5-1 and TRBJ2-7; maybe TRBD2 (5 bases). The germline CDR1 and CDR2 sequences are SGHRS and YFSETQ. The germline V and J ends were trimmed by 4 bases and 0 bases, with 14 bases remaining between them. This CDR3 is built from 15 residues. CDR3 residues: CASSERLGYSYEQYF. The DNA of the CDR3 is TGCGCCAGCAGCGAGCGGTTGGGATACTCCTACGAGCAGTACTTC.

The rearrangement links TRBV12-3 or TRBV12-4 to TRBJ2-5, with a possible D match to TRBD1 (6 bases). The CDR3 has 11 residues. V shed 3 bases and J shed 9 bases, with 8 bases lying between them. Here the CDR3 DNA reads TGTGCCAGCAGTTTTCAGGGGTCCCAGTACTTC. As protein: CASSFQGSQYF.